Listed below are T cell receptor beta chains from one sample, sequenced in a study of blood T cell repertoires in COVID-19. Profiled with immunoSEQ multiplex PCR; TCRdb holds only in-frame clones, not every one. Of about 73,000 clones in the sample, roughly 89% are singletons; the top ten hold roughly 8.8%. Sequenced: peripheral blood. The origin of the receptors is an elderly man with acute or convalescent COVID-19. The CDR3 runs from the conserved cysteine through the conserved F or W. The D gene is left open where the match is weak. Clone size is not always given. Where it is, it says once, few, many or a class for expanded clones.

>-|-|TRBJ2-2|TRBV30
CAWRGATGELFF
TGTGCCTGGAGGGGGGCTACCGGGGAGCTGTTTTTT
>-|-|TRBJ2-7|TRBV20-1
CSAARGGEQYF
TGCAGTGCTGCTAGGGGGGGCGAGCAGTACTTC
>-|TRBD1|TRBJ2-4|TRBV5-5
CASSFPAGQGKNIQYF
TGTGCCAGCAGCTTCCCCGCTGGACAGGGAAAAAACATTCAGTACTTC
>once|-|TRBJ1-2|TRBV5-4
CASHRQSNYGYTF
TGTGCCAGTCACAGACAGTCTAACTATGGCTACACCTTC
>-|-|TRBJ1-2|TRBV25-1
CASSEVNSNYGYTF
TGTGCCAGCAGTGAAGTAAACAGTAACTATGGCTACACCTTC
>-|-|TRBJ2-1|TRBV7-3
CASSLGGPYNEQFF
TGTGCCAGCAGCTTGGGGGGGCCGTACAATGAGCAGTTCTTC
>-|TRBD2|TRBJ2-7|TRBV27
CASSSRTSGRPSETYEQYF
TGTGCCAGCAGTTCCAGGACTAGCGGGAGGCCGAGTGAGACCTACGAGCAGTACTTC
>few|TRBD1|TRBJ1-2|TRBV5-6
CASSPGTGDYGYTF
TGTGCCAGCAGTCCTGGGACAGGCGACTATGGCTACACCTTC
>-|-|TRBJ1-1|TRBV18
CASSRYRVGDTEAFF
TGTGCCAGCTCACGCTACAGGGTGGGGGACACTGAAGCTTTCTTT
>once|TRBD1|TRBJ1-2|TRBV5-1
CASSLAFGQGYYGYTF
TGCGCCAGCAGCTTGGCCTTCGGACAGGGCTACTATGGCTACACCTTC
>few|-|TRBJ2-7|TRBV12-3/TRBV12-4
CASSLGYYYEQYF
TGTGCCAGCAGTTTAGGCTACTACTACGAGCAGTACTTC
>once|TRBD1|TRBJ1-2|TRBV5-6
CASSRPDRDYGYTF
TGTGCCAGCAGCCGCCCGGACAGGGATTATGGCTACACCTTC
>-|-|TRBJ1-1|TRBV7-9
CASSLMTDGEAFF
TGTGCCAGCAGCTTGATGACAGACGGGGAAGCTTTCTTT
>few|TRBD1|TRBJ2-2|TRBV5-1
CASSPSGDRIDTGELFF
TGCGCCAGCAGCCCCTCCGGGGACAGGATTGACACCGGGGAGCTGTTTTTT
>-|-|TRBJ1-2|TRBV18
CASSPPDSLYGYTF
TGTGCCAGCTCACCACCTGACAGCCTATATGGCTACACCTTC
>-|-|TRBJ2-7|TRBV2
CASSEVLGVPVSYEQYF
TGTGCCAGCAGTGAAGTACTCGGGGTTCCAGTCTCCTACGAGCAGTACTTC
>-|-|TRBJ1-5|TRBV30
CAWSGGMSSNQPQHF
TGTGCCTGGAGCGGCGGGATGTCGAGCAATCAGCCCCAGCATTTT
>-|-|TRBJ1-2|TRBV5-8
CASSLKAAYGYTF
TGTGCCAGCAGCTTGAAGGCGGCCTATGGCTACACCTTC